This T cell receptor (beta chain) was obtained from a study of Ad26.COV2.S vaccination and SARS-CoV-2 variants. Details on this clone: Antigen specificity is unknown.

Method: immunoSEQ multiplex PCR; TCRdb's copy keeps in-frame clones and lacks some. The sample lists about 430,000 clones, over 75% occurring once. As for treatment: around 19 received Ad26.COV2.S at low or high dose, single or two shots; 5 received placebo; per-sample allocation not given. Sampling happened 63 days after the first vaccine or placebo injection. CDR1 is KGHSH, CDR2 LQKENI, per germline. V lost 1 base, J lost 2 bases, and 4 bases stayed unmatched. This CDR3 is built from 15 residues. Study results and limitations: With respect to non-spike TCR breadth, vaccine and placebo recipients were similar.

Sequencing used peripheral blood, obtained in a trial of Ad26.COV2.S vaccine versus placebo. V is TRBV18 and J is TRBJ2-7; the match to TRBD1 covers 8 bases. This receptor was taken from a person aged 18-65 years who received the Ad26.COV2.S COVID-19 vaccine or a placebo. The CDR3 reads CASSPLTGGTYEQYF. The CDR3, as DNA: TGTGCCAGCTCACCACTAACAGGGGGAACCTACGAGCAGTACTTC.